The 12 T cell receptor beta chains listed next were all sequenced from one sample in a study of cytomegalovirus exposure and HLA in healthy donors. PCR primers comprised 60 Vbeta and 13 Jbeta primers. Profiled with immunoSEQ multiplex PCR; TCRdb holds only in-frame clones, not every one. The sample contains approximately 160,000 clones, around 68% of which appear only once. Sequenced sample: PBMCs. These receptors were obtained from a man aged 45 to 65 in good health and CMV-seronegative.

This chain links TRBV2 with TRBJ2-5; 12 nucleotides agree with TRBD2. In germline, CDR1 is SNHLY, CDR2 FYNNEI. This CDR3 has 19 residues. J was trimmed by 7 bases and V by 2 bases; bases with no gene match: 17. The CDR3 loop is CASSETRTSGANPRSTQYF. CDR3 DNA: TGTGCCAGCAGTGAAACGCGGACTAGCGGGGCTAACCCAAGATCGACCCAGTACTTC.

This rearrangement joins TRBV19 to TRBJ1-1; 11 bases are shared with TRBD1. Germline loops: CDR1 LNHDA, CDR2 SQIVND (reference sequence). The CDR3 is made up of 13 amino acids. The V and J ends lost 10 bases and 5 bases, in that order; junction bases with no gene match: 6. CDR3 residues: CATRTGGATEAFF. For the CDR3, the DNA is TGTGCCACCAGGACAGGGGGCGCGACTGAAGCTTTCTTT.

J is TRBJ2-7 and V is TRBV18, with a possible D match to TRBD1 (5 bases). The germline CDR1 and CDR2 sequences are KGHSH and LQKENI. The V end lost 0 bases, the J end lost 1 base, and 7 bases lay between the germline ends. The CDR3 sequence is 14 residues long. The CDR3 reads CASSPPPGSYEQYF. The CDR3 DNA reads as TGTGCCAGCTCACCACCTCCAGGGTCCTACGAGCAGTACTTC.

This sequence joins TRBV19 and TRBJ1-5, with 8 bases fitting TRBD1. Germline V gives CDR1 LNHDA, CDR2 SQIVND (reference sequence). This CDR3 contains 16 residues. Germline trimming cut 1 base from V and 0 bases from J; bases unmatched to any gene: 2. DNA of the CDR3: TGTGCCAGTAGTATAGGGACAGGGTATAGCAATCAGCCCCAGCATTTT. It yields the protein CASSIGTGYSNQPQHF. Together with reference TRBV19 and TRBJ1-5, the CDR3 gives the full variable domain: DGGITQSPKYLFRKEGQNVTLSCEQNLNHDAMYWYRQDPGQGLRLIYYSQIVNDFQKGDIAEGYSVSREKKESFPLTVTSAQKNPTAFYLCASSIGTGYSNQPQHFGDGTRLSIL.

This clone occurred once. This chain links TRBV5-8 with TRBJ1-2, with a possible D match to TRBD1 (6 bases). The CDR3 spans 16 residues. V lost 0 bases to trimming and J lost 4 bases, with 16 bases between them. Per the germline V gene, CDR1 is SGHTS and CDR2 is YDEGEE. The CDR3 spells CASSLGKGQSLYGYTF. In DNA, the CDR3 is TGTGCCAGCAGCTTGGGGAAAGGACAGTCTCTCTATGGCTACACCTTC.

This chain links TRBV21-1 with TRBJ1-4; the table's TRBD1 call for D was not verified on the DNA. TRBV21-1 is described as a pseudogene. This CDR3 contains 16 residues. The DNA for the CDR3 is TGTGCCAGCAGCAAAGAGCGGTACAGGGGTAATGAAAAACTGTTTTTT. This sequence encodes CASSKERYRGNEKLFF.

The chain couples TRBV5-6 to TRBJ2-7; TRBD1 might be the D (5 bases). This CDR3 is built from 14 residues. V was clipped by 3 bases and J by 9 bases, with 19 bases between them. The V gene's germline CDR1 is SGHDT and CDR2 YYEEEE. The CDR3 reads CASSYYDSALGQYF. The CDR3 bases are TGTGCCAGCAGCTACTACGACAGCGCCCTCGGGCAGTACTTC.

This clone appeared a few times. The chain links TRBV6-1 to TRBJ1-1; no reliable D call. V lost 2 bases, J lost 4 bases, and 11 bases lay in between. There are 14 residues in the CDR3. Germline loops: CDR1 MNHNS, CDR2 SASEGT. The CDR3 region is CASSEREAGTEAFF. The CDR3 bases are TGTGCCAGCAGTGAAAGGGAAGCGGGCACTGAAGCTTTCTTT.

This clone showed up just once. The chain combines TRBV28 with TRBJ1-3; D remains unclear. CDR1 and CDR2 (germline): MDHEN, SYDVKM. This CDR3 has 14 amino acids. V lost 6 bases and J 4 bases, leaving 13 bases between the germline ends. CDR3 region: CASRTPAGGNTIYF. In DNA, the CDR3 is TGTGCCAGCAGAACCCCGGCGGGGGGAAACACCATATATTTT. The full variable domain, completed using reference TRBV28 and TRBJ1-3, is DVKVTQSSRYLVKRTGEKVFLECVQDMDHENMFWYRQDPGLGLRLIYFSYDVKMKEKGDIPEGYSVSREKKERFSLILESASTNQTSMYLCASRTPAGGNTIYFGEGSWLTVV.

The chain has TRBV28 and TRBJ1-3; TRBD1 agrees at 7 bases. After removal of 10 bases from V and 4 bases from J, the junction contained 19 bases not matched to a gene. Germline values: CDR1 MDHEN, CDR2 SYDVKM. CDR3 length: 17 residues. DNA for the CDR3: TGTGCCACCCAGTTCCCCCAAACAGGGGACCTAGGAAACACCATATATTTT. Protein sequence: CATQFPQTGDLGNTIYF. The full variable domain, its missing parts supplied by reference TRBV28 and TRBJ1-3, is DVKVTQSSRYLVKRTGEKVFLECVQDMDHENMFWYRQDPGLGLRLIYFSYDVKMKEKGDIPEGYSVSREKKERFSLILESASTNQTSMYLCATQFPQTGDLGNTIYFGEGSWLTVV.

The sample holds a few counts of this clone. V gene TRBV5-1 combines with J gene TRBJ1-2; D remains unclear. The V and J ends lost 2 bases and 6 bases respectively, with 8 bases between them. Germline CDR1 SGHRS, CDR2 YFSETQ. The CDR3 runs to 12 residues. As DNA, the CDR3 is TGCGCCAGCAGCTTACCCGGGAATGGCTACACCTTC. This codes for CASSLPGNGYTF.

This chain connects TRBV6-5 to TRBJ2-5; D possibly corresponds to TRBD2 (7 bases). V lost 11 bases, J lost 5 bases, and 18 bases lay in between. Germline-derived CDR1 and CDR2 are MNHEY and SVGAGI. The CDR3 has 13 residues. The CDR3 protein is CAATGGASETQYF. CDR3 bases: TGTGCCGCCACGGGGGGCGCGAGTGAGACCCAGTACTTC.